This T cell receptor (beta chain) comes out of a study of blood T cell repertoires in COVID-19. About the research overall: Material from acute and convalescent COVID-19 was sourced from the United States, Italy and Spain. Nucleic acid was either cDNA or gDNA, and it came from T cells, B-cell-depleted T cells, or PBMCs.

Assignments of participants to cohorts depended upon their own reported clinical history. TCRdb's copy holds only in-frame clones and misses some; the assay was immunoSEQ multiplex PCR. The table lists some 150,000 clones, 84% of them singletons. Germline assignment: CDR1 WNHNN and CDR2 SYGVQD (reference sequence). Losses at the gene ends were 2 bases for V and 2 bases for J; bases not matched to a gene: 8. The CDR3 extends over 16 amino acids. The specimen was PBMCs or T cells enriched from blood (not recorded which). The chain couples TRBV10-1 to TRBJ2-7; 8 bases map to TRBD2. This TCR was recovered from a woman aged 45-65 years who had been exposed to COVID-19. CDR3 sequence (DNA): TGCGCCAGCAGTGAGCTGAGCGGGGGACCCCCCTACGAGCAGTACTTC. Protein product: CASSELSGGPPYEQYF.